This TCR beta chain was observed in a study of blood T cell repertoires in COVID-19. Study-level information: Acute and convalescent COVID-19 samples came from the United States, Italy and Spain. Sources were T cells, B-cell-depleted T cells, or PBMCs; the material itself was cDNA or gDNA.

This CDR3 comprises 12 residues. Trimming shortened V by 1 base and J by 6 bases, and 7 bases separated the two germline ends. The V gene's germline CDR1 is SGHNT and CDR2 YENEEA. The Seattle patients, enrolled during active infection, were followed longitudinally. In the original workflow: Quantification of nucleated cells was approximated via reference gene primer amplification. Measured with immunoSEQ multiplex PCR; TCRdb has only the in-frame clones, and not every one. That table supplies the V and J calls and clone size; D and trimming were determined from the DNA. The sample consists of approximately 330,000 clones, about nine tenths of them appearing once.

The chain employs TRBV11-3 and TRBJ2-7, with D unclear. The receptor comes from a man aged 25 to 40 with COVID-19, enrolled during active disease. Sequences were obtained from peripheral blood. CDR3 amino acids: CASSLGFGEQYF. CDR3 nucleotide sequence: TGTGCCAGCAGCTTAGGGTTCGGCGAGCAGTACTTC.